The entry that follows covers one T cell receptor beta chain sequence. Its antigen is currently unknown. The CDR3 has 15 amino acids. The V segment lost 6 bases and the J segment 2 bases; nucleotides outside the gene matches: 7. CDR1 SQVTM and CDR2 ANQGSEA come from the germline V gene. The entry originates in a study of pediatric ulcerative colitis. Overall study results and limits: Repertoires came from total lymphocyte DNA, not specific subsets. No controls had the two rectal clonotypes shared by ulcerative colitis patients.

Rectal tissue came from one to two pinch biopsies taken at colonoscopy. Sequencing was performed with immunoSEQ multiplex PCR; in TCRdb, only in-frame clones are kept and a portion is missing. The sample has more than 40,000 clones, around 81% seen once. The chain couples TRBV29-1 to TRBJ2-7; 13 positions match TRBD2. This clonotype was sampled from a girl aged 5-17 years with moderate ulcerative colitis. Sequencing used gut tissue. The CDR3 sequence: CSVILAGGPPYEQYF. The CDR3 coding sequence is TGCAGCGTAATACTAGCGGGAGGGCCGCCCTACGAGCAGTACTTC.